Included here is one TCR beta chain sequence, with context. Its cognate antigen is unknown. Expressed TCRB transcripts were sequenced, since all the RNA that had been isolated was reverse transcribed. The data were produced by immunoSEQ multiplex PCR, yet TCRdb's version contains in-frame clones alone and is incomplete. The table has 300,000 to 350,000 clones, approximately 9.7% seen once; the top ten hold 1%. The data are from a study of beta chain features in type 1 diabetes. The overall study: No patient-donor differences in age, gender, total cells or subset yield.

Whole-study findings and limits: Among all four CD4+ subsets, Type 1 diabetes patients had TCRB CDR3s that were moderately but significantly shorter.

Germline CDR1 reads SGHRS; CDR2 reads YFSETQ. Trimming pared 4 bases from V and 8 bases from J, leaving 15 bases between. The CDR3 spans 13 residues. Material for sequencing was central memory CD4+ T cells from blood. This chain uses TRBV5-1 with TRBJ1-1; D may be TRBD1 (5 bases). This TCR was recovered from a man younger than 45 with type 1 diabetes. The CDR3 DNA is TGCGCCAGCAGCCTGGGGCCCCAGGGAGAAGCTTTCTTT. It is translated as CASSLGPQGEAFF.